Sequencing of this T cell receptor (beta chain) was carried out in a study of Ad26.COV2.S vaccination and SARS-CoV-2 variants. Study outcomes and limitations: The TCR-based breadth and depth measures might underestimate overall T cell responses. Vaccine and placebo recipients had comparable breadth of non-spike TCRs.

TCRdb's copy holds only in-frame clones and misses some; the assay was immunoSEQ multiplex PCR. This table holds around 320,000 clones, around 84% found once. Details on this clone: Its antigen is unknown.

This CDR3 is 14 amino acids long. V lost 8 bases and J lost 6; bases outside the gene matches: 7. The germline V gene encodes CDR1 MNHEY and CDR2 SVGAGI. Treatment reported: 15 to 20 received Ad26.COV2.S at low or high dose, single or two shots; roughly 5 received placebo; per-sample allocation not given. Sampling happened 63 days after the first vaccine or placebo injection. The receptor comes from a person aged 18 to 59 who received the Ad26.COV2.S COVID-19 vaccine or a placebo. Sequencing was performed on peripheral blood, taken in a trial of Ad26.COV2.S vaccine versus placebo. The chain uses TRBV6-5 and TRBJ2-2, with 9 bases that match TRBD1. CDR3 loop: CASYRGRMSGELFF. As DNA, the CDR3 is TGTGCCAGCTACAGGGGGCGCATGTCCGGGGAGCTGTTTTTT.